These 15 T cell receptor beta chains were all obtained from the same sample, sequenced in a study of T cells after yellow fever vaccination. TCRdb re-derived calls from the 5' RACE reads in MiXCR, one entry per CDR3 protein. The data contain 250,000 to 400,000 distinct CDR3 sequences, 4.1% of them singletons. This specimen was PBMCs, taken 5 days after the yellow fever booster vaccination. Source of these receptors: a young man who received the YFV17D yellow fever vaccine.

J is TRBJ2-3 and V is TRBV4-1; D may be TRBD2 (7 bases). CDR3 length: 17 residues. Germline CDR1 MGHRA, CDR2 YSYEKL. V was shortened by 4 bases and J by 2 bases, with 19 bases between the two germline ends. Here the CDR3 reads CASSRRWGGGATDTQYF. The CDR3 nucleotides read TGCGCCAGCAGCCGAAGGTGGGGGGGGGGCGCCACAGATACGCAGTATTTT.

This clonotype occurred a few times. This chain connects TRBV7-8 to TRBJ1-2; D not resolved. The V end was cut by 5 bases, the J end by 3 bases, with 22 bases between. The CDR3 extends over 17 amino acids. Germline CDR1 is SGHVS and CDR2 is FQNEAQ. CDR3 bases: TGTGCCAGCAGCCAGAGGAGGAGGGCGGCCGCAGACTATGGCTACACCTTC. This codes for CASSQRRRAAADYGYTF.

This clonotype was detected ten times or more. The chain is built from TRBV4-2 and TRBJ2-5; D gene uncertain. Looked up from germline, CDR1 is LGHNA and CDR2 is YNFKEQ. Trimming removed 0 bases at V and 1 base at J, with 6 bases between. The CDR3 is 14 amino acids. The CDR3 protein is CASSQEAIQETQYF. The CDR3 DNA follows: TGTGCCAGCAGCCAAGAGGCAATCCAAGAGACCCAGTACTTC.

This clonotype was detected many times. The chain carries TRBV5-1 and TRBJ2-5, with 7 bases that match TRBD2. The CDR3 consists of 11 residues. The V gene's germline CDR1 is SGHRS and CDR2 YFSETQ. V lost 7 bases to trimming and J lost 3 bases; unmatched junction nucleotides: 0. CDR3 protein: CASRGEETQYF. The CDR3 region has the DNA TGCGCCAGCCGGGGGGAAGAGACCCAGTACTTC.

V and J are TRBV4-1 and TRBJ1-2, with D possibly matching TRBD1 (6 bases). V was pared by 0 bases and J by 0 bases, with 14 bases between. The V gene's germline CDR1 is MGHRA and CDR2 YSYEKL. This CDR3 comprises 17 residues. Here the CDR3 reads CASSQEGGLGSNYGYTF. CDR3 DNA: TGCGCCAGCAGCCAAGAAGGGGGTTTAGGGTCTAACTATGGCTACACCTTC.

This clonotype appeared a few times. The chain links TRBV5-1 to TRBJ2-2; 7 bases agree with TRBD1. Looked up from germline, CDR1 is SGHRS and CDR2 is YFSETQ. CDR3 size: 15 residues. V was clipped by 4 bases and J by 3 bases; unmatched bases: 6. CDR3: CASSSKQGHTGELFF. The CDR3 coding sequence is TGCGCCAGCAGCAGCAAACAGGGGCACACCGGGGAGCTGTTTTTT. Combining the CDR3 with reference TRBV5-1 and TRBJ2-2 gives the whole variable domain KAGVTQTPRYLIKTRGQQVTLSCSPISGHRSVSWYQQTPGQGLQFLFEYFSETQRNKGNFPGRFSGRQFSNSRSEMNVSTLELGDSALYLCASSSKQGHTGELFFGEGSRLTVL.

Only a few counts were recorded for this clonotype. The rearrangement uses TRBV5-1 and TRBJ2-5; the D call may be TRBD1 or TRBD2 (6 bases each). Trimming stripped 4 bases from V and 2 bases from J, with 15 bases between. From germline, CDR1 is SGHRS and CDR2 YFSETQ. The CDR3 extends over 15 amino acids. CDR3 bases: TGCGCCAGCAGCGTCGGACCGGGGGCACAAGAGACCCAGTACTTC. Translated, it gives CASSVGPGAQETQYF.

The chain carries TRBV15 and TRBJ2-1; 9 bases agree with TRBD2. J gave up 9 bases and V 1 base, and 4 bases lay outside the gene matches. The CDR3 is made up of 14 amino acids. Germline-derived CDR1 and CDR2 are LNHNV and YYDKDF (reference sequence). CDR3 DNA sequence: TGTGCCACCAGCAGAGGCGGGGGGGTAGGTGAGCAGTTCTTC. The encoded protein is CATSRGGGVGEQFF.

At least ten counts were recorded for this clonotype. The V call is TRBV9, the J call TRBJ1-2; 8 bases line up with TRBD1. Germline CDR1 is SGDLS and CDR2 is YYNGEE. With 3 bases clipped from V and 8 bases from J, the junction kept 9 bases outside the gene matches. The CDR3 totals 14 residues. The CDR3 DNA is TGTGCCAGCAGCGAGACAGGGGATCTCTGGGGCTACACCTTC. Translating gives CASSETGDLWGYTF.

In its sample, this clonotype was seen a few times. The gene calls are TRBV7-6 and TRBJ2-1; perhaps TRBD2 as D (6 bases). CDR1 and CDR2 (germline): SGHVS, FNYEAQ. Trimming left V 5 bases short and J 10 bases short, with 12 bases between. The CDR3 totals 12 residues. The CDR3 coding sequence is TGTGCCAGCAGCCCGGGGGAGCAAGAGCAGTTCTTC. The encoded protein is CASSPGEQEQFF.

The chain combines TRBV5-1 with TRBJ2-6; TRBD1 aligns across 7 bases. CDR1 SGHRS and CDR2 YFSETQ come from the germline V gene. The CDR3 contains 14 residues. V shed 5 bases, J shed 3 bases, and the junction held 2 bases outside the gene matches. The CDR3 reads CASSPGGGANVLTF. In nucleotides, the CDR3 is TGCGCCAGCAGTCCAGGGGGTGGGGCCAACGTCCTGACTTTC.

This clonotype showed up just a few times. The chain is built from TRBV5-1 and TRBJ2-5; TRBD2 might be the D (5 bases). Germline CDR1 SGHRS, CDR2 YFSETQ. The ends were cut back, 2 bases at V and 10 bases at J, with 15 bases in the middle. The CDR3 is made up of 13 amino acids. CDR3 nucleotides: TGCGCCAGCAGCTTTGGGAGTTCGCCGATCCAGTACTTC. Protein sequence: CASSFGSSPIQYF.

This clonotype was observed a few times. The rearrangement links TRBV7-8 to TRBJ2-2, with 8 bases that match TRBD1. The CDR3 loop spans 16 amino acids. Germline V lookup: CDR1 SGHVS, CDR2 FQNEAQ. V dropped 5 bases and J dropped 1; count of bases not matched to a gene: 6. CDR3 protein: CASSEAGTGNTGELFF. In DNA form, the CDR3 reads TGTGCCAGCAGCGAGGCCGGGACAGGGAACACCGGGGAGCTGTTTTTT.

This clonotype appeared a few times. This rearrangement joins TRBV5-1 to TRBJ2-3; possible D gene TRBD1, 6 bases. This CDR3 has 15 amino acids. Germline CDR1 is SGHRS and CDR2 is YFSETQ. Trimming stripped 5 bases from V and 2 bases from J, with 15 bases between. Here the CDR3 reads CASSLSGEITDTQYF. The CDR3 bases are TGCGCCAGCAGTCTCTCAGGGGAAATCACAGATACGCAGTATTTT.

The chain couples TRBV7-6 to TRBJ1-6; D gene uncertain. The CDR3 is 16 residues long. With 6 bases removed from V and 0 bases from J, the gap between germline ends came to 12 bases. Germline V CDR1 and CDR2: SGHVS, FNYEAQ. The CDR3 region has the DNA TGTGCCAGCAGAAGGGAACCTAGCTCCTATAATTCACCCCTCCACTTT. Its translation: CASRREPSSYNSPLHF. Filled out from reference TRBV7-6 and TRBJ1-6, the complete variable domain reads GAGVSQSPRYKVTKRGQDVALRCDPISGHVSLYWYRQALGQGPEFLTYFNYEAQQDKSGLPNDRFSAERPEGSISTLTIQRTEQRDSAMYRCASRREPSSYNSPLHFGNGTRLTVT.